The 20 T cell receptor beta chains below were found in one sample sequenced in a study of Ad26.COV2.S vaccination and SARS-CoV-2 variants. Using immunoSEQ multiplex PCR, the repertoire was profiled, and TCRdb retains in-frame clones only, with some absent. The sample shows approximately 400,000 clones, just over 90% of them seen only once. The material sequenced was peripheral blood, taken after recovery from COVID-19. The receptors were sampled from a human donor who had recovered from COVID-19.

The chain joins TRBV7-9 to TRBJ2-3; possible D gene TRBD2, 6 bases. V lost 4 bases and J lost 2, with 25 bases in between. Per germline, CDR1 SEHNR and CDR2 FQNEAQ (reference sequence). The CDR3 has 19 residues. This CDR3 reads CASSSGRLGTQRNTDTQYF. The CDR3, as DNA: TGTGCCAGCAGCTCCGGCCGTCTCGGGACTCAGAGGAACACAGATACGCAGTATTTT.

V usage is TRBV18 and J usage is TRBJ1-5; unclear D gene. V dropped 1 base and J dropped 4 bases, with 11 bases sitting between them. The CDR3 spans 15 residues. Germline CDR1 KGHSH, CDR2 LQKENI. CDR3: CASSPRNTLNQPQHF. CDR3 nucleotide sequence: TGTGCCAGCTCACCACGAAATACCCTAAATCAGCCCCAGCATTTT.

The chain carries TRBV9 and TRBJ2-5; tentatively, D is TRBD2 (5 bases). Trimming took off 0 bases at V and 1 base at J, with 13 bases between the two ends. This CDR3 has 16 residues. CDR1 is SGDLS and CDR2 is YYNGEE in the germline V gene. CDR3 DNA: TGTGCCAGCAGCGTAGCAGGCGGCGGACTCCAAGAGACCCAGTACTTC. Its protein is CASSVAGGGLQETQYF.

This chain uses TRBV20-1 with TRBJ1-5, with 9 bases aligning to TRBD1. This CDR3 has 14 residues. The J segment lost 4 bases and the V segment lost 3 bases, leaving 4 bases of the junction unmatched. Germline V gives CDR1 DFQATT, CDR2 SNEGSKA (reference sequence). This CDR3 is CSASQGTGNQPQHF. CDR3 DNA: TGCAGTGCTAGTCAGGGGACAGGGAATCAGCCCCAGCATTTT.

This chain connects TRBV2 to TRBJ1-1; D possibly corresponds to TRBD1 (5 bases). The germline V and J ends were trimmed by 5 bases and 1 base, with 11 bases remaining between them. Germline V gives CDR1 SNHLY, CDR2 FYNNEI. The CDR3 covers 14 residues. For the CDR3, the DNA is TGTGCCAGCAGTCCCGGGACTTCGAACACTGAAGCTTTCTTT. It is translated as CASSPGTSNTEAFF.

The chain combines TRBV2 with TRBJ2-7, with 10 bases identical to TRBD1. The germline gives CDR1 SNHLY, CDR2 FYNNEI. CDR3 length: 20 amino acids. The V and J ends lost 6 bases and 3 bases, in that order; junction bases with no gene match: 23. CDR3: CASRERNRDRGLVADYEQYF. CDR3 sequence (DNA): TGTGCCAGCAGGGAAAGGAACCGGGACAGGGGACTAGTCGCCGACTACGAGCAGTACTTC.

This chain uses TRBV29-1 with TRBJ1-2; D remains ambiguous. The CDR3 sequence is 13 residues long. Germline-derived CDR1 and CDR2 are SQVTM and ANQGSEA. The V end was cut by 7 bases, the J end by 6 bases, with 18 bases between. The DNA of the CDR3 is TGCAGCGCGAGAACCAGGCAAGTAGATGGCTACACCTTC. This gives the protein CSARTRQVDGYTF.

The V call is TRBV11-3, the J call TRBJ2-1; 9 bases match TRBD2. V lost 1 base to trimming and J lost 10 bases; unmatched junction nucleotides: 11. This CDR3 comprises 16 residues. Germline V gene sequence: CDR1 SGHNT, CDR2 YENEEA. CDR3 protein: CASSLALRGGLGEQFF. CDR3 nucleotide sequence: TGTGCCAGCAGCTTAGCTTTGCGGGGGGGCCTCGGGGAGCAGTTCTTC.

The genes are TRBV15 and TRBJ2-1; 10 bases are shared with TRBD1. CDR3 length equals 16 residues. With 8 bases clipped from V and 6 bases from J, the junction kept 13 bases outside the gene matches. Germline-derived CDR1 and CDR2 are LNHNV and YYDKDF (reference sequence). The CDR3 coding sequence is TGTGCCACCTCTCTCCGGATAGGACAGGGGGGCAATGAGCAGTTCTTC. Its protein is CATSLRIGQGGNEQFF.

V and J are TRBV5-6 and TRBJ2-5; a weak D match, TRBD1 (6 bases). The germline V and J ends were trimmed by 2 bases and 0 bases, with 11 bases remaining between them. The CDR3 consists of 15 residues. Germline V gene lookup returns CDR1 SGHDT and CDR2 YYEEEE. The CDR3 DNA sequence: TGTGCCAGCAGCTTAGGTCAGGGGTACCAAGAGACCCAGTACTTC. Translating it yields CASSLGQGYQETQYF.

The chain links TRBV5-6 to TRBJ2-1; TRBD1 agrees at 9 bases. The ends lost 4 bases at V and 8 bases at J; junction bases unmatched: 7. The germline V gene encodes CDR1 SGHDT and CDR2 YYEEEE. The length of the CDR3 is 14 residues. CDR3 in DNA: TGTGCCAGCAGCCTGGCGGGACAGGGCGATGAGCAGTTCTTC. Amino acid sequence: CASSLAGQGDEQFF.

The V and J genes are TRBV19 and TRBJ1-1, with 8 bases that match TRBD1. The CDR3 totals 16 residues. Trimming at V came to 2 bases and at J to 1 base, leaving 6 bases not matched to a gene. Germline V gives CDR1 LNHDA, CDR2 SQIVND (reference sequence). CDR3 coding DNA: TGTGCCAGTAGTATACTGAGGGGACAGGCGAACACTGAAGCTTTCTTT. Translated, it gives CASSILRGQANTEAFF.

The rearrangement uses TRBV13 and TRBJ2-7; 7 nucleotides agree with TRBD1. The CDR3 spans 14 residues. After removal of 5 bases from V and 0 bases from J, the junction contained 4 bases not matched to a gene. Germline V CDR1 and CDR2: PRHDT, FYEKMQ (reference sequence). The CDR3 DNA follows: TGTGCCAGCAGCCAATGGGACAGCTCCTACGAGCAGTACTTC. This translates into CASSQWDSSYEQYF.

The genes are TRBV6-2 or TRBV6-3 and TRBJ1-2; no definite D call. Germline assignment: CDR1 MNHEY and CDR2 SVGEGT. The CDR3 loop spans 15 amino acids. The V end lost 0 bases, the J end lost 4 bases, and 12 bases lay between the germline ends. The CDR3 DNA follows: TGTGCCAGCAGTTACTCCGAACGTGTGTCCTATGGCTACACCTTC. Translation gives CASSYSERVSYGYTF.

Concerning this clone: The same CDR3 is also encoded by other DNA sequences in this sample. The rearrangement uses TRBV10-3 and TRBJ1-2; no firm D call. CDR3 length equals 12 residues. Trimming removed 0 bases from V and 2 bases from J, with 1 base in between. Per the germline V gene, CDR1 is ENHRY and CDR2 is SYGVKD. The CDR3 spells CAISESNYGYTF. Here the CDR3 DNA reads TGTGCCATCAGTGAGTCAAACTATGGCTACACCTTC.

The genes are TRBV7-9 and TRBJ2-5; possibly TRBD1 for D (5 bases). V was pared by 3 bases and J by 4 bases, with 12 bases between. The germline V gene has CDR1 SEHNR and CDR2 FQNEAQ (reference sequence). The CDR3 contains 14 residues. DNA of the CDR3: TGTGCCAGCAGCTTGGATCCAAGGGGAGAGACCCAGTACTTC. Protein sequence: CASSLDPRGETQYF.

The CDR3: CASSSGQTSTNEKLFF. The CDR3 region has the DNA TGTGCCAGCAGCTCAGGACAGACCTCAACTAATGAAAAACTGTTTTTT. This sequence joins TRBV7-9 and TRBJ1-4; tentatively, D is TRBD1 (6 bases). Germline V gene sequence: CDR1 SEHNR, CDR2 FQNEAQ (reference sequence). Trimming stripped 4 bases from V and 0 bases from J, with 12 bases between. This CDR3 comprises 16 residues.

The rearrangement links TRBV5-1 to TRBJ2-7; 8 bases line up with TRBD1. The CDR3 is 11 residues long. Per the germline V gene, CDR1 is SGHRS and CDR2 is YFSETQ. V was clipped by 4 bases and J by 11 bases; unmatched bases: 5. This CDR3 reads CASSLDREEYF. In nucleotides, the CDR3 is TGCGCCAGCAGCCTGGACAGGGAGGAGTACTTC.

V and J are TRBV3-1 (or the pseudogene TRBV3-2) and TRBJ1-1; D is unresolved. CDR3 length: 14 amino acids. V was cut by 0 bases and J by 3 bases, with 8 bases left in between. The germline V gene encodes CDR1 LGHDT and CDR2 YNNKEL (reference sequence). CDR3: CASSQDLWHTEAFF. DNA for the CDR3: TGTGCCAGCAGCCAAGATCTATGGCACACTGAAGCTTTCTTT.

The CDR3 reads CASSLDGTASSYEQYF. In nucleotides, the CDR3 is TGCGCCAGCAGCTTGGATGGGACAGCTAGCTCCTACGAGCAGTACTTC. The chain employs TRBV5-1 and TRBJ2-7, with 7 bases lining up with TRBD1. The trim removed 0 bases at V and 0 bases at J, leaving 6 bases unmatched. The CDR3 covers 16 residues. Germline-derived CDR1 and CDR2 are SGHRS and YFSETQ.